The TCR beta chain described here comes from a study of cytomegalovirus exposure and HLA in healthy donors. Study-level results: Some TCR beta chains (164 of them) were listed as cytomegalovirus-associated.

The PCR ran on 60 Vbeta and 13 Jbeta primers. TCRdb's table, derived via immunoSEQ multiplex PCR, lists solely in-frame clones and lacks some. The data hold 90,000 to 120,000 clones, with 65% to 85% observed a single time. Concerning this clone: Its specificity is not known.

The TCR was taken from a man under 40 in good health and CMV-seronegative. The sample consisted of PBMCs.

The CDR3 sequence: CASSLRDGSSFLQYF. The CDR3 nucleotides read TGTGCCAGCAGCCTCAGGGACGGGAGCAGTTTTCTACAGTACTTC. The chain couples TRBV28 to TRBJ2-7; TRBD2 might be the D (6 bases). Germline V gene lookup returns CDR1 MDHEN and CDR2 SYDVKM. The CDR3 has 15 amino acids. V lost 6 bases, J lost 10 bases, and 25 bases lay in between.